This T cell receptor beta chain came from a study of chronic HIV infection and antiretroviral therapy. Germline CDR1 reads SGHRS; CDR2 reads YFSETQ. CDR3 length: 19 residues. V lost 4 bases, J lost 6 bases, and 19 bases stayed unmatched. Each CDR3 protein is one row after TCRdb ran MiXCR on the 5' RACE reads. The data show 40,000 to 50,000 distinct CDR3 sequences, with approximately 19% seen just once and under 3.5% held by the top ten. This sequence originates from an adult who had HIV and had not received antiretroviral therapy, or was an uninfected healthy control (not recorded which). The genes are TRBV5-1 and TRBJ2-2; 9 bases match TRBD1. The sequenced sample consisted of peripheral blood. Written as DNA, the CDR3 is TGCGCCAGCAGCCCATCCGGGACAGGGAGTTTTCGGTGGGCCGGGGAGCTGTTTTTT. Translated: CASSPSGTGSFRWAGELFF. The complete variable domain, with remaining parts taken from reference TRBV5-1 and TRBJ2-2, reads KAGVTQTPRYLIKTRGQQVTLSCSPISGHRSVSWYQQTPGQGLQFLFEYFSETQRNKGNFPGRFSGRQFSNSRSEMNVSTLELGDSALYLCASSPSGTGSFRWAGELFFGEGSRLTVL.